Sequencing of this TCR beta chain was carried out in a study of blood T cells in healthy people across ages. Alongside a J-beta primer mix, a sample-barcoded 5' primer served in a second PCR lasting about 7 to 11 cycles. Using its own MiXCR run on the 5' RACE reads, TCRdb lists one record per CDR3 protein. The table includes about 720,000 distinct CDR3 sequences, 20% to 25% detected once. There are many counts of this clonotype. Its antigen is still unknown. Per sample, at least 5 micrograms of total RNA were extracted. Whole-study findings and limits: The study lacked donor CMV status, which possibly confounded expanded clonotype changes.

The CDR3 has 15 residues. The junction had 5 bases not matched to a gene; V was cut back by 4 bases and J by 1 base. Germline CDR1 and CDR2: KGHSH and LQKENI. The clonotype was recovered from a man aged 65 to 79 in good health. The chain joins TRBV18 to TRBJ1-2; 8 bases map to TRBD1. Sequenced material: blood. CDR3 protein: CASSRTGQNNYGYTF. Written as DNA, the CDR3 is TGTGCCAGCTCACGGACAGGGCAGAATAACTATGGCTACACCTTC.